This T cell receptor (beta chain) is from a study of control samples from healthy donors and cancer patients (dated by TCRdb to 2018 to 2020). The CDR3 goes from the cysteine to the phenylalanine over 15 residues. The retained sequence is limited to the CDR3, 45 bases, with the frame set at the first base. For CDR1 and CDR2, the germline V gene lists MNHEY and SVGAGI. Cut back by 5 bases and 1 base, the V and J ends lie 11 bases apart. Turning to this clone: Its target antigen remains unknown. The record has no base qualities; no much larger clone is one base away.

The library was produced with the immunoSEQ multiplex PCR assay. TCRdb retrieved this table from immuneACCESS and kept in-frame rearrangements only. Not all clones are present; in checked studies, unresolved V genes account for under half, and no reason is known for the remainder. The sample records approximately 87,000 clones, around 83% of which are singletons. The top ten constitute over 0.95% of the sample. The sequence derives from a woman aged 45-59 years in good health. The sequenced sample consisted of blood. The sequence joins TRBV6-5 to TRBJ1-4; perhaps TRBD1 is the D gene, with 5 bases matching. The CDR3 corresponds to CASSQGMETNEKLFF. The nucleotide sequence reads TGTGCCAGCAGTCAGGGTATGGAAACTAATGAAAAACTGTTTTTT.